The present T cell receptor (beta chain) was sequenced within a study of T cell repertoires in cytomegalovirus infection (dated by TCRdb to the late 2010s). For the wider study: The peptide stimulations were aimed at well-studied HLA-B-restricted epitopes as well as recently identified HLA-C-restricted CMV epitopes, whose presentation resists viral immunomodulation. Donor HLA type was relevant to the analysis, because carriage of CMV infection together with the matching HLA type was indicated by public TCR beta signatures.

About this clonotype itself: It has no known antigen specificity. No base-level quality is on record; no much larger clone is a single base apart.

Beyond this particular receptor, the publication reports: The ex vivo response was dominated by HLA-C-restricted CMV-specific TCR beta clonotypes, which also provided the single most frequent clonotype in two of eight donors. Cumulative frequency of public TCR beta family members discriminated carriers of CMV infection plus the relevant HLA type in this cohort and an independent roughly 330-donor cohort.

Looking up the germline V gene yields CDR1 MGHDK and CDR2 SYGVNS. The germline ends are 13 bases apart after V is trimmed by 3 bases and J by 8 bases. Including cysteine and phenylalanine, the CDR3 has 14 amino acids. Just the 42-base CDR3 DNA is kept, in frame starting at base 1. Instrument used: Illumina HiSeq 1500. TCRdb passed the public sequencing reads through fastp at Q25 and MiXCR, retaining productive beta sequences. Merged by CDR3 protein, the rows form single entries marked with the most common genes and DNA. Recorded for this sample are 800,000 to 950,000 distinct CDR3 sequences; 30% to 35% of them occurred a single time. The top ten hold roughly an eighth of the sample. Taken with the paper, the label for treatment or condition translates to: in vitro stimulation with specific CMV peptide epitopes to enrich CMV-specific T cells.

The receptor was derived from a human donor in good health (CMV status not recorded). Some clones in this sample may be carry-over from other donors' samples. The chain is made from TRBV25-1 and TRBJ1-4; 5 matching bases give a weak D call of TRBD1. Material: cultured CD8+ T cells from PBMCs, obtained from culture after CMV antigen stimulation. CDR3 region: CASSEQGWKEKLFF. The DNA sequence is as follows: TGTGCCAGCAGTGAGCAGGGATGGAAAGAAAAACTGTTTTTT.